A single sample gave rise to the 6 T cell receptor beta chains below, sequenced in a study of CD8 T cells in ankylosing spondylitis. TCRdb re-derived calls from the 5' RACE reads in MiXCR, one entry per CDR3 protein. The sample carries approximately 300,000 distinct CDR3 sequences, roughly 8% recorded once. Findings and caveats of the study: Blood from ankylosing spondylitis patients appeared to carry a characteristic roughly 8-variant TCR beta motif.

Their cognate antigens are unknown. The specimen sequenced was blood, either unsorted or a sorted T cell fraction (not recorded which). These receptors all come from a male donor with ankylosing spondylitis.

The table lists this clonotype with a few counts. The chain recombines TRBV5-1 with TRBJ2-2, with D possibly being TRBD1 or TRBD2 (6 bases each). CDR1 SGHRS and CDR2 YFSETQ come from the germline V gene. There are 15 residues in the CDR3. The germline V and J ends were trimmed by 1 base and 7 bases, with 14 bases remaining between them. As DNA, the CDR3 is TGCGCCAGCAGCTTGCTGCCAGGGGAGGACGGGGAGCTGTTTTTT. As protein: CASSLLPGEDGELFF.

This clonotype occurred many times. The chain carries TRBV5-1 and TRBJ2-7; D remains ambiguous. Trimming removed 2 bases at V and 0 bases at J, with 9 bases between. Germline CDR1 SGHRS, CDR2 YFSETQ. The CDR3 sequence is 14 residues long. Here the CDR3 reads CASSLDPSSYEQYF. CDR3 in DNA: TGCGCCAGCAGCTTAGACCCGAGCTCCTACGAGCAGTACTTC.

This clonotype occurred many times. The chain couples TRBV3-1 to TRBJ2-1; 13 bases fit TRBD2. Germline CDR1 reads LGHDT; CDR2 reads YNNKEL (reference sequence). Trimming took 0 bases from V and 1 from J; bases not matched to a gene: 12. The CDR3 is made up of 21 amino acids. Here the CDR3 reads CASSQDRPGTSGISSYNEQFF. In nucleotides, the CDR3 is TGTGCCAGCAGCCAAGATCGCCCCGGGACTAGCGGGATTTCTTCCTACAATGAGCAGTTCTTC.

The gene calls are TRBV11-2 and TRBJ2-2, with TRBD2 identical over 10 bases. The CDR3 extends over 20 amino acids. The V gene end was trimmed by 2 bases and the J gene end by 5 bases; junction bases not matched to a gene: 17. Germline CDR1 is SGHAT and CDR2 is FQNNGV. The CDR3 coding sequence is TGTGCCAGCAGCTTACCACCCGGGTTAGCGGGAGGCCTGGGTACCGGGGAGCTGTTTTTT. Its protein product is CASSLPPGLAGGLGTGELFF.

This clonotype was counted a few times. The rearrangement links TRBV29-1 to TRBJ1-2, with a possible D match to TRBD1 (6 bases). Germline CDR1 is SQVTM and CDR2 is ANQGSEA. The germline V and J ends were trimmed by 4 bases and 8 bases, with 11 bases remaining between them. This CDR3 has 11 amino acids. CDR3 in amino acids: CSVAGGGGYTF. The CDR3, as DNA: TGCAGCGTTGCCGGGGGGGGCGGCTACACCTTC.

Only a few counts were recorded for this clonotype. The rearrangement joins TRBV7-9 to TRBJ1-5; D uncertain. V was shortened by 2 bases and J by 6 bases, with 8 bases between the two germline ends. This CDR3 contains 13 residues. The germline V gene encodes CDR1 SEHNR and CDR2 FQNEAQ (reference sequence). The CDR3 sequence is CASSLSSSQPQHF. The CDR3 region has the DNA TGTGCCAGCAGCTTAAGCTCGAGTCAGCCCCAGCATTTT.